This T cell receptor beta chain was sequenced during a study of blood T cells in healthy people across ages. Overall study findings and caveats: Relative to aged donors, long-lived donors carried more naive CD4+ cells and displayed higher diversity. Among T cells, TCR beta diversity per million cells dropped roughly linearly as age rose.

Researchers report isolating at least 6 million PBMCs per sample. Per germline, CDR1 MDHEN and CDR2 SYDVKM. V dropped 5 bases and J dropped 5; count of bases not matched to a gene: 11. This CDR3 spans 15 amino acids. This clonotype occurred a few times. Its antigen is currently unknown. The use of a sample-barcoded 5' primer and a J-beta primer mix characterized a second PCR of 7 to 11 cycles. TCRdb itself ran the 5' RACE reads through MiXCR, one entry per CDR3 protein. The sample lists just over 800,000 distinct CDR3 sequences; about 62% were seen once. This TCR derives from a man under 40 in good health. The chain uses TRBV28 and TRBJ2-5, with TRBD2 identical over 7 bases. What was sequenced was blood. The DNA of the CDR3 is TGTGCCAGCAGTCTAGGGACTACCCTTGTGGAGACCCAGTACTTC. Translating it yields CASSLGTTLVETQYF.